These 17 T cell receptor beta chains came from one sample sequenced in a study of T cells after yellow fever vaccination. TCRdb called the 5' RACE reads again in MiXCR, with one record for every CDR3 protein. In the table there are about 110,000 distinct CDR3 sequences, roughly 8.4% of which are singletons. The specimen was CD8+ T cells sorted from PBMCs, collected 45 days after the yellow fever booster vaccination. These receptors originate from a man aged 25-45 years who received the YFV17D yellow fever vaccine.

This clonotype was seen more than once but under ten times. J is TRBJ2-7 and V is TRBV5-1, with 7 bases aligning to TRBD2. Germline V CDR1 and CDR2: SGHRS, YFSETQ. The J segment lost 6 bases and the V segment lost 1 base, leaving 7 bases of the junction unmatched. The CDR3 contains 14 residues. The DNA for the CDR3 is TGCGCCAGCAGCTTGTTAAGGGAGGGCCCCGAGCAGTACTTC. It yields the protein CASSLLREGPEQYF.

This clonotype was picked up many times. CDR3 in amino acids: CASSPITEYRLNTEAFF. In DNA form, the CDR3 reads TGTGCCAGCAGCCCGATCACCGAATACAGACTGAACACTGAAGCTTTCTTT. V usage is TRBV11-2 and J usage is TRBJ1-1; D uncertain. Per the germline V gene, CDR1 is SGHAT and CDR2 is FQNNGV. This CDR3 has 17 residues. The V end was cut by 5 bases, the J end by 0 bases, with 19 bases between. The entire variable domain, with the rest obtained from reference TRBV11-2 and TRBJ1-1, is as follows: EAGVAQSPRYKIIEKRQSVAFWCNPISGHATLYWYQQILGQGPKLLIQFQNNGVVDDSQLPKDRFSAERLKGVDSTLKIQPAKLEDSAVYLCASSPITEYRLNTEAFFGQGTRLTVV.

This clonotype has ten or more counts. The chain has TRBV4-1 and TRBJ1-1, with D possibly matching TRBD1 (6 bases). CDR1 and CDR2 from the germline V gene are MGHRA and YSYEKL. The CDR3 spans 13 residues. The V end lost 6 bases, the J end lost 1 base, and 9 bases lay between the germline ends. The chain's CDR3 is CASRGAANTEAFF. Written as DNA, the CDR3 is TGCGCCAGCAGGGGGGCAGCGAACACTGAAGCTTTCTTT.

The V and J genes are TRBV5-1 and TRBJ2-1, with 9 bases fitting TRBD2. V was pared by 4 bases and J by 0 bases, with 5 bases of the junction left unmatched. The germline CDR1 and CDR2 sequences are SGHRS and YFSETQ. The CDR3 length is 16 residues. CDR3 sequence: CASSGLTSGSYNEQFF. As DNA, the CDR3 is TGCGCCAGCAGCGGATTGACTAGCGGCTCCTACAATGAGCAGTTCTTC.

This clonotype was observed at least ten times. The chain links TRBV7-3 to TRBJ2-3; possible D gene TRBD2, 6 bases. The CDR3 extends over 15 amino acids. Between the trimmed V and J ends, which lost 4 bases and 5 bases, there was a span of 16 bases. Germline CDR1 SGHTA, CDR2 FQGTGA. The CDR3 spells CASSSTRGSLDTQYF. CDR3 DNA sequence: TGTGCCAGCAGCTCGACTAGAGGGAGCTTAGATACGCAGTATTTT. The full variable domain, its missing parts supplied by reference TRBV7-3 and TRBJ2-3, is GAGVSQTPSNKVTEKGKYVELRCDPISGHTALYWYRQSLGQGPEFLIYFQGTGAADDSGLPNDRFFAVRPEGSVSTLKIQRTERGDSAVYLCASSSTRGSLDTQYFGPGTRLTVL.

V and J are TRBV3-1 and TRBJ2-1; 10 nucleotides align to TRBD2. CDR3 size: 15 residues. Germline lookup yields CDR1 LGHDT and CDR2 YNNKEL (reference sequence). The V segment lost 11 bases and the J segment 9 bases; nucleotides outside the gene matches: 16. Written as DNA, the CDR3 is TGTGCCTCCTGCAAGGAAGCGGGAGGGCCACCTGAGCAGTTCTTC. The encoded protein is CASCKEAGGPPEQFF.

Only a few counts were recorded for this clonotype. This chain joins TRBV7-9 and TRBJ2-7; a possible D gene is TRBD1 (6 bases). V lost 8 bases and J lost 6, with 23 bases in between. This CDR3 region has 15 residues. The germline CDR1 and CDR2 sequences are SEHNR and FQNEAQ (reference sequence). Written as DNA, the CDR3 is TGTGCCAGCGACCAAGGGGGTTACCCTCTTCCCGAGCAGTACTTC. Translation gives CASDQGGYPLPEQYF. The full variable domain, completed using reference TRBV7-9 and TRBJ2-7, is DTGVSQNPRHKITKRGQNVTFRCDPISEHNRLYWYRQTLGQGPEFLTYFQNEAQLEKSRLLSDRFSAERPKGSFSTLEIQRTEQGDSAMYLCASDQGGYPLPEQYFGPGTRLTVT.

This clonotype has ten or more counts. The chain combines TRBV27 with TRBJ2-7; the D gene could be TRBD1 or TRBD2 (5 bases each). The CDR3 runs to 15 residues. Germline V lookup: CDR1 MNHEY, CDR2 SMNVEV (reference sequence). V lost 6 bases to trimming and J lost 0 bases, with 15 bases between them. For the CDR3, the DNA is TGTGCCAGCAGCCAGGGTGTAGCGATCTCCTACGAGCAGTACTTC. It encodes CASSQGVAISYEQYF.

This clonotype was observed many times. The chain links TRBV10-3 to TRBJ2-5; 11 bases line up with TRBD2. Trimming cost V 3 bases and J 2 bases; bases outside gene matches: 8. The CDR3 covers 17 residues. Germline loops: CDR1 ENHRY, CDR2 SYGVKD. CDR3 region: CAISEVSGREEQETQYF. DNA for the CDR3: TGTGCCATCAGTGAAGTTAGCGGGAGGGAAGAACAAGAGACCCAGTACTTC.

This clonotype was picked up a small number of times. This rearrangement joins TRBV9 to TRBJ2-5; D is tentatively TRBD1 or TRBD2 (5 bases each). CDR3 size: 13 residues. Germline lookup yields CDR1 SGDLS and CDR2 YYNGEE. Trimming took off 3 bases at V and 5 bases at J, with 11 bases between the two ends. Here the CDR3 reads CASSAWDDETQYF. The CDR3 nucleotides read TGTGCCAGCAGCGCTTGGGACGACGAGACCCAGTACTTC.

This clonotype was counted ten times or more. The J gene is TRBJ2-7, the V gene TRBV6-5, with TRBD1 matching 9 bases. Germline V CDR1 and CDR2: MNHEY, SVGAGI. The V gene end was trimmed by 0 bases and the J gene end by 2 bases; junction bases not matched to a gene: 5. The CDR3 runs 16 residues. CDR3 loop: CASSYSRDRATYEQYF. In nucleotides, the CDR3 is TGTGCCAGCAGTTACTCGAGGGACAGGGCAACCTACGAGCAGTACTTC.

This clonotype was counted ten times or more. V is TRBV20-1 and J is TRBJ2-1; D is perhaps TRBD2 (6 bases). Germline V gene sequence: CDR1 DFQATT, CDR2 SNEGSKA (reference sequence). The CDR3 has 13 residues. V shed 6 bases and J shed 8 bases, with 17 bases lying between them. This CDR3 is CSAETSTHDEQFF. DNA of the CDR3: TGCAGTGCCGAGACTAGTACGCATGATGAGCAGTTCTTC.

This clonotype was counted many times. The rearrangement uses TRBV4-3 and TRBJ1-2; TRBD1 is a possible D gene (5 bases). The germline V gene encodes CDR1 LGHNA and CDR2 YSLEER. This CDR3 has 16 residues. The V gene lost 0 bases and the J gene lost 4 bases, with 15 bases spanning the gap. This CDR3 is CASSQEGVSLLYGYTF. The DNA for the CDR3 is TGCGCCAGCAGCCAAGAGGGGGTCTCCCTCCTCTATGGCTACACCTTC.

This clonotype was seen ten or more times. This chain connects TRBV6-1 to TRBJ2-7, with 10 bases identical to TRBD2. The CDR3 extends over 18 amino acids. V dropped 6 bases and J dropped 1; count of bases not matched to a gene: 15. The germline gives CDR1 MNHNS, CDR2 SASEGT. CDR3 in amino acids: CASSLSIPSGRASYEQYF. CDR3 in DNA: TGTGCCAGCAGCCTAAGCATCCCCAGCGGGAGGGCTTCCTACGAGCAGTACTTC.

There are many counts of this clonotype. The chain has TRBV30 and TRBJ2-2; D ambiguous. Trimming took 2 bases from V and 4 from J, leaving 8 bases between them. CDR3 length: 13 residues. Germline V gene data show CDR1 as GTSNPN and CDR2 as SVGIG (reference sequence). CDR3 sequence reads: CAWSPHSTGELFF. The CDR3 DNA reads TGTGCCTGGAGTCCACACAGCACCGGGGAGCTGTTTTTT.

This clonotype has a count of ten or more. The chain recombines TRBV12-3 or TRBV12-4 with TRBJ1-2, with TRBD1 as a possible D gene (5 bases). The CDR3 consists of 15 residues. The V end lost 8 bases, the J end lost 4 bases, and 20 bases lay between the germline ends. The CDR3 sequence is CASDGLRDEFYGYTF. The CDR3 nucleotides are TGTGCCAGCGACGGACTCCGGGACGAGTTCTATGGCTACACCTTC.

In this sample, this clonotype turned up once. This sequence may be a read error, since a much larger clone differs from it by one base. The chain recombines TRBV4-3 with TRBJ1-1, with D tentatively TRBD1 (6 bases). Per germline, CDR1 LGHNA and CDR2 YSLEER. The CDR3 consists of 17 residues. Trimming shortened V by 0 bases and J by 1 base, and 15 bases separated the two germline ends. The CDR3 nucleotides read TGCGCCAGCAGCCAAGAGGACACAACAGGGACGAACACTGAAGCTTTCTTT. Its translation is CASSQEDTTGTNTEAFF.